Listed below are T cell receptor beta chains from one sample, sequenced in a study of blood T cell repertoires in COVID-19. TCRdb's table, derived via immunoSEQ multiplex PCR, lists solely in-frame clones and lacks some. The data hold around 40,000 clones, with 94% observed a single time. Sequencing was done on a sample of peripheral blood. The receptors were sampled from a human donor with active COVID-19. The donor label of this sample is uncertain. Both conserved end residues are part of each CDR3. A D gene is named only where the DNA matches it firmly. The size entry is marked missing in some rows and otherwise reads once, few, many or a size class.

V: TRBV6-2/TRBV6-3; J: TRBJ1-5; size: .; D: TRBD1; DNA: TGTGCCAGCAGCACCTGGACAGGTAGCAATCAGCCCCAGCATTTT; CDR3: CASSTWTGSNQPQHF
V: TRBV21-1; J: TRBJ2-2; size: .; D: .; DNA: TGTGCCAGCAACAAAGGGGACAGGGTTATCTCTGGGGAGCTGTTTTTT; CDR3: CASNKGDRVISGELFF
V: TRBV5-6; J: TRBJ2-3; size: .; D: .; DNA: TGTGCCAGCAGCTCGGACTTATACACGCAGTATTTT; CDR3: CASSSDLYTQYF
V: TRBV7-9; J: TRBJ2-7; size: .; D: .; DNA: TGTGCCAGCAGCCCGACAGACTACGAGCAGTACTTC; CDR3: CASSPTDYEQYF
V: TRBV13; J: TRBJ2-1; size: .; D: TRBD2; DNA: TGTGCCAGCAGCCCTAGCGGCCGTACCTACAATGAGCAGTTCTTC; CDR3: CASSPSGRTYNEQFF
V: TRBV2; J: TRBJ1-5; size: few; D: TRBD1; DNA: TGTGCCAGCAGTCCGGACAGGGGGCGCCTTCAGCCCCAGCATTTT; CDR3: CASSPDRGRLQPQHF
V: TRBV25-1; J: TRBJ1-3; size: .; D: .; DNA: TGTGCCAGCAGTGGAGCACGGGGGGCTGGAAACACCATATATTTT; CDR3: CASSGARGAGNTIYF
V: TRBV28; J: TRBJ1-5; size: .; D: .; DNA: TGTGCCAGCAGCAAAAAGGGGATGGCAGGGGTTGGGAGCAATCAGCCCCAGCATTTT; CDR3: CASSKKGMAGVGSNQPQHF
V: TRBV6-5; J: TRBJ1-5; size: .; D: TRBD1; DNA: TGTGCCAGCAGAGTGACAGGGGATAGCAATCAGCCCCAGCATTTT; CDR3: CASRVTGDSNQPQHF
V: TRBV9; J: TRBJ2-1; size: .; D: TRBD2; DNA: TGTGCCAGCAGCGTAGAGAGCGGGAGCAGCTCCTACAATGAGCAGTTCTTC; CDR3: CASSVESGSSSYNEQFF
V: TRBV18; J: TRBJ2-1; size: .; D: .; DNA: TGTGCCAGCTCACTCACTAGCAATGAGCAGTTCTTC; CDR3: CASSLTSNEQFF
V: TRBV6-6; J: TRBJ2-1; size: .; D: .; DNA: TGTGCCAGCAGTTACCAAACAGGGAGCAATGAGCAGTTCTTC; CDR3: CASSYQTGSNEQFF
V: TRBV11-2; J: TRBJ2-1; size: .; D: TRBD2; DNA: TGTGCCAGCAGCTTAGAAGGCAGCGGGGTATACAATGAGCAGTTCTTC; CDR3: CASSLEGSGVYNEQFF
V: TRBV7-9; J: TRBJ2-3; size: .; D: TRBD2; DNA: TGTGCCAGCAGCATGACTAGCGGGAGTGGGTCAGATACGCAGTATTTT; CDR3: CASSMTSGSGSDTQYF
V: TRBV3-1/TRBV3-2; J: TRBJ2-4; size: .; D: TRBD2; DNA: TGTGCCAGCAGCCAAGACCTAGCGGGAAGGACCCACGGGAAAAACATTCAGTACTTC; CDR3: CASSQDLAGRTHGKNIQYF
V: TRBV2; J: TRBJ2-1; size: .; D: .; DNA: TGTGCCAGCACCTTTGAGGGCTCCTACAATGAGCAGTTCTTC; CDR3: CASTFEGSYNEQFF
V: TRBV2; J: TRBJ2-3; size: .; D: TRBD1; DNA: TGTGCCAGTCCTGAAGGGACAGCGGAAAAAACAGATACGCAGTATTTT; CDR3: CASPEGTAEKTDTQYF
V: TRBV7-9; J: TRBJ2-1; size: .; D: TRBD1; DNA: TGTGCCAGCAGCTTAGGGGACAGGGGACATGGTGAGCAGTTCTTC; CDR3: CASSLGDRGHGEQFF
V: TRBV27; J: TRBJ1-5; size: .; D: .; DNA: TGTGCCAGCAGTCCACGGCGGGCCTCGGGACAGCCCCAGCATTTT; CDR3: CASSPRRASGQPQHF
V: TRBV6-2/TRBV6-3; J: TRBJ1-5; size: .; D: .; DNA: TGTGCCAGCAGTTACCGCCCTACCCAAAATCAGCCCCAGCATTTT; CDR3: CASSYRPTQNQPQHF
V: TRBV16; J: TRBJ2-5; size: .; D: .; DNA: TGTGCCAGCAGCCAATCACCCAGGGCGTTTCAAGAGACCCAGTACTTC; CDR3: CASSQSPRAFQETQYF
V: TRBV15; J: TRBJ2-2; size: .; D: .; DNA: TGTGCCACCAGCCGGACAGACACCGGGGAGCTGTTTTTT; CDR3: CATSRTDTGELFF
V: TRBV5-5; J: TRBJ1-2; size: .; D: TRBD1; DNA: TGTGCCAGCAGCTTTGTAGCTACAGGGGGTTCTAACTATGGCTACACCTTC; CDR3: CASSFVATGGSNYGYTF
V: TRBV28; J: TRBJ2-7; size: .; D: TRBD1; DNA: TGTGCCAGCAGTTTTCGGACAGGGGCCTACGAGCAGTACTTC; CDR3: CASSFRTGAYEQYF
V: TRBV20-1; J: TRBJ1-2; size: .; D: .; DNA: TGCAGTGCTAGTGATAGGGGTAACTATGGCTACACCTTC; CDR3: CSASDRGNYGYTF
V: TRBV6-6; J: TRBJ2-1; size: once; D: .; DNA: TGTGCCAGCAGTTACGGGCAGACGACTATCTACAATGAGCAGTTCTTC; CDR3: CASSYGQTTIYNEQFF
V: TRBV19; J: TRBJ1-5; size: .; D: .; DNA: TGTGCCAGTAGTCCAACCAGCATTCGGGTTATTGATCAGCCCCAGCATTTT; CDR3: CASSPTSIRVIDQPQHF
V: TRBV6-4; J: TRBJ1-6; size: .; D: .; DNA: TGTGCCAGCAGTGACTCGAGGGATTCACCCCTCCACTTT; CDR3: CASSDSRDSPLHF
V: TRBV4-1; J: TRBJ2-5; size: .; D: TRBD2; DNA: TGCGCCAGCAGCCAAGCTGGGGGGGGAGAGACCCAGTACTTC; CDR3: CASSQAGGGETQYF
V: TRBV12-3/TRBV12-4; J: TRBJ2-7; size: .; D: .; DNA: TGTGCCAGCAGTCTAACCGACTCCTACGAGCAGTACTTC; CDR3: CASSLTDSYEQYF
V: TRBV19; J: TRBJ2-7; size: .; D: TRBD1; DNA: TGTGCCAGTAGACCCAGGACAGGGGGTCAACAGACCTCCTACGAGCAGTACTTC; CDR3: CASRPRTGGQQTSYEQYF
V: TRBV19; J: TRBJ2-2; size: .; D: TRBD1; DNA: TGTGCCAGTTCGGGACAGGCCATGACCGGGGAGCTGTTTTTT; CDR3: CASSGQAMTGELFF
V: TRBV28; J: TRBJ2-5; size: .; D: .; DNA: TGTGCCAGCTTCAAGACTACTGTGGAGACCCAGTACTTC; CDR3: CASFKTTVETQYF
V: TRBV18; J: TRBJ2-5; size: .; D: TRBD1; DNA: TGTGCCAGCTCACCCCCGGGACAGGGGGGGTCGATGGAGACCCAGTACTTC; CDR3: CASSPPGQGGSMETQYF
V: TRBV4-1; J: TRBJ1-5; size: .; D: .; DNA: TGCGCCAGCAGCCAACGGGCTGAGGAGGGCAATCAGCCCCAGCATTTT; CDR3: CASSQRAEEGNQPQHF
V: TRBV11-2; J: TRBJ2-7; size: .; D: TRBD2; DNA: TGTGCCAGCAGCTTAGGCGGTGGGGGGGGTTACGAGCAGTACTTC; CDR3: CASSLGGGGGYEQYF
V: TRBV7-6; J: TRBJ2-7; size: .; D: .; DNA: TGTGCCAGCAGCTCCCCGAGCTCCTACGAGCAGTACTTC; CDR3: CASSSPSSYEQYF
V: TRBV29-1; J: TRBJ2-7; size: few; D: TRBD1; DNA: TGCAGCGCACGACAGGGGGCGAACTACGAGCAGTACTTC; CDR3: CSARQGANYEQYF
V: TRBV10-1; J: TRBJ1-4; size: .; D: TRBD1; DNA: TGCGCCAGCAGTGATGGGACAGCTAATGAAAAACTGTTTTTT; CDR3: CASSDGTANEKLFF
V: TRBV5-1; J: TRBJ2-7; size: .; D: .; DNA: TGCGCCAGCAGCTTGGAGCAGGGAATTGACTACGAGCAGTACTTC; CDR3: CASSLEQGIDYEQYF
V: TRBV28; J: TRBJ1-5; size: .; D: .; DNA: TGTGCCAGCGTAAGGGGGGGGAAGCCCCAGCATTTT; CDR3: CASVRGGKPQHF
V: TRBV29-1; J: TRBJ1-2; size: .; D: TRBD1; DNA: TGCAGCGACGGGGACAGAACGAACTATGGCTACACCTTC; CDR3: CSDGDRTNYGYTF
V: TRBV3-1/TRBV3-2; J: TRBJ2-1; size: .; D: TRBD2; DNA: TGTGCCAGCAGCCACAGACATAGCGGGGGTTCCTACAATGAGCAGTTCTTC; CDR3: CASSHRHSGGSYNEQFF
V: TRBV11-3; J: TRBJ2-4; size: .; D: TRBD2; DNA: TGTGCCAGCAGCTCATTGCGGGGGGGGACGAAAAACATTCAGTACTTC; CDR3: CASSSLRGGTKNIQYF
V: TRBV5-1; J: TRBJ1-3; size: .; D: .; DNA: TGCGCCAGCAGCCGGGGGGTCGACACCATATATTTT; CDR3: CASSRGVDTIYF
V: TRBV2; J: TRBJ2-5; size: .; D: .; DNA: TGTGCCAGCAGTGAAGAGAGGGAGACCCAGTACTTC; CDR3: CASSEERETQYF
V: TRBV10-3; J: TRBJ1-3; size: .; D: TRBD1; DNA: TGTGCCGCCGGACAGGGGAGCTCTGGAAACACCATATATTTT; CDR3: CAAGQGSSGNTIYF
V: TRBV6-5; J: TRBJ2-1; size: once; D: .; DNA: TGTGCCAGCAGTTACTCTGGGGGCGCGTACAATGAGCAGTTCTTC; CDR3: CASSYSGGAYNEQFF
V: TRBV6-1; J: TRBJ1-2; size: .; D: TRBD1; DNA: TGTGCCAGCAGTGAAGCGTCCGTAGGGACAGGGAATGGCTACACCTTC; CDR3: CASSEASVGTGNGYTF
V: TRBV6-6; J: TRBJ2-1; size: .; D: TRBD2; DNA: TGTGCCAGCAGTCCATTACTAGCGGGATCCTACAATGAGCAGTTCTTC; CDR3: CASSPLLAGSYNEQFF
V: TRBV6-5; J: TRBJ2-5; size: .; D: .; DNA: TGTGCCAGCGGGTTCCAGGGCCGTAGCGGCCAGTACTTC; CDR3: CASGFQGRSGQYF
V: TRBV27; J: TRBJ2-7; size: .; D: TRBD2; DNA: TGTGCCAGCAGTTTCCTAGCGGGGGGCTCCTACGAGCAGTACTTC; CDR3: CASSFLAGGSYEQYF
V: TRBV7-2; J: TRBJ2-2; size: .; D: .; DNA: TGTGCCAGCAGCTACTCTCAGGGGAGCACCGGGGAGCTGTTTTTT; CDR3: CASSYSQGSTGELFF
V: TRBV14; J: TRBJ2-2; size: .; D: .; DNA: TGTGCCAGCAGCCAAGATGGTTTGACAGGGAGGACCGGGGAGCTGTTTTTT; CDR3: CASSQDGLTGRTGELFF
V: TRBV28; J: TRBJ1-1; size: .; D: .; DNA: TGTGCCAGCAGTTTAACTTACACTGAAGCTTTCTTT; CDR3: CASSLTYTEAFF